This T cell receptor beta chain was captured by sequencing in a study of T cells in Graves' hyperthyroidism and ophthalmopathy. For the study at large: The blood sample was taken at first diagnosis, before treatment began. General study points: Model-based prediction identified ophthalmopathy a median around seven months prior to its onset.

This clonotype was counted many times. Its specificity is unknown. Germline values: CDR1 LNHDA, CDR2 SQIVND (reference sequence). V lost 7 bases, J lost 0 bases, and 12 bases lay in between. The CDR3 consists of 15 residues. Amplification of TCR beta CDR3 regions used RNA as the template. HTBI primers were the set used in a first-round RT-PCR of the TCR CDR3. Using its own MiXCR run on the multiplex PCR reads, TCRdb lists one record per CDR3 protein. This table holds 280,000 or so distinct CDR3 sequences, around a quarter found once. The sequence was obtained from a man aged 40-49 years with Graves' hyperthyroidism that later progressed to Graves' ophthalmopathy. The V and J genes are TRBV19 and TRBJ2-2, with D unclear. The material sequenced was blood. The CDR3 nucleotides read TGTGCCAGTACCCGACAAACCGCGAACACCGGGGAGCTGTTTTTT. It translates to CASTRQTANTGELFF.